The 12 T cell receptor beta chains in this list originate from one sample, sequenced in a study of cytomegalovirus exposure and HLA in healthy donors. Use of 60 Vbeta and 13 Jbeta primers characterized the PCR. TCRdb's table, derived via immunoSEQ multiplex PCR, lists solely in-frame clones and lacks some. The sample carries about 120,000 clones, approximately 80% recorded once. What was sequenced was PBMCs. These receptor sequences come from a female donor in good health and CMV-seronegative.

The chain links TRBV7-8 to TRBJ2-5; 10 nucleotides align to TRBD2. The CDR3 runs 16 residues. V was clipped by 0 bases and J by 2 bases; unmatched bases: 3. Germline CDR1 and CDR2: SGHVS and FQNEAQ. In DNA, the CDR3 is TGTGCCAGCAGCTTAGCGGGTAGCGGGGGGCAAGAGACCCAGTACTTC. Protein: CASSLAGSGGQETQYF.

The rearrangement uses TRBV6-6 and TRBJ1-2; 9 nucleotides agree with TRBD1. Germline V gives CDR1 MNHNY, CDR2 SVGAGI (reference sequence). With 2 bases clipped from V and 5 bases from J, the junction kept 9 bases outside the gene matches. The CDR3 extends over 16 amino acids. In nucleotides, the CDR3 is TGTGCCAGCAGTTACGGGAGGACAGGGGTGGGTTATGGCTACACCTTC. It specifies CASSYGRTGVGYGYTF.

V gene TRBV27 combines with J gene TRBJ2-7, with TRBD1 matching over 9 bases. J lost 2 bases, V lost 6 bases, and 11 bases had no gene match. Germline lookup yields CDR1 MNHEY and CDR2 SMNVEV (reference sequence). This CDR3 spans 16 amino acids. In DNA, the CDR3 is TGTGCCAGCAGGACGGAAGGGGACAGGGAAACCTACGAGCAGTACTTC. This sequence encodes CASRTEGDRETYEQYF.

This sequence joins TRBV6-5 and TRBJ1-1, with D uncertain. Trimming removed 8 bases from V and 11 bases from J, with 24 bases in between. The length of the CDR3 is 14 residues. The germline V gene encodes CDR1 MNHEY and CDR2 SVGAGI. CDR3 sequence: CASYMGGEMNVAFF. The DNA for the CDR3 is TGTGCCAGCTATATGGGCGGGGAGATGAACGTCGCTTTCTTT.

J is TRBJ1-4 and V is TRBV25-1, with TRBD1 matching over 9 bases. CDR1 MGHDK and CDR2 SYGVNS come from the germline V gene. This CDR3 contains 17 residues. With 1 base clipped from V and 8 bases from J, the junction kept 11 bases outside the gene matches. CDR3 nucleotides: TGTGCCAGCAGTGAATGGTTCCCGGGACAGGGAGGGGAAAAACTGTTTTTT. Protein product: CASSEWFPGQGGEKLFF.

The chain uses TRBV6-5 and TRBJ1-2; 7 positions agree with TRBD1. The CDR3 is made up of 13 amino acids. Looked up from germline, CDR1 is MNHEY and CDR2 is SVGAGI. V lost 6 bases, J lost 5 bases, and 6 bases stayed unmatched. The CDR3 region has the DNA TGTGCCAGCAGCCCCCTGGGACAGTATGGCTACACCTTC. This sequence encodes CASSPLGQYGYTF.

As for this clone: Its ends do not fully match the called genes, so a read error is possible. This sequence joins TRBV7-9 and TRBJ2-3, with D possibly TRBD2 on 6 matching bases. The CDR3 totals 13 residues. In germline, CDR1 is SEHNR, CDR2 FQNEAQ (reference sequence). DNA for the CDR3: TGTTCCAGCAGCTTCGGGGGTGCAGATACGCAGTATTTT. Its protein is CSSSFGGADTQYF.

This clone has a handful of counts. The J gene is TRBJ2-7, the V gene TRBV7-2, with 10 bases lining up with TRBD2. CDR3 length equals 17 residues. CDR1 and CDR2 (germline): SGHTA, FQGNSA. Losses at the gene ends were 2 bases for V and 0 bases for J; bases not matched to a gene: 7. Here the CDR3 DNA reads TGTGCCAGCAGCTTAATAGGACTAGCGGCGAGCTCCTACGAGCAGTACTTC. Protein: CASSLIGLAASSYEQYF.

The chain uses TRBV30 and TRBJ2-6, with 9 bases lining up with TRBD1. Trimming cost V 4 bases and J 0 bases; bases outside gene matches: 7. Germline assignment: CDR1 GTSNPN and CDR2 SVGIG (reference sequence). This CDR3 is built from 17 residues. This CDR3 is CAWMGRTGASGANVLTF. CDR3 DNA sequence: TGTGCCTGGATGGGTCGGACAGGGGCCTCTGGGGCCAACGTCCTGACTTTC.

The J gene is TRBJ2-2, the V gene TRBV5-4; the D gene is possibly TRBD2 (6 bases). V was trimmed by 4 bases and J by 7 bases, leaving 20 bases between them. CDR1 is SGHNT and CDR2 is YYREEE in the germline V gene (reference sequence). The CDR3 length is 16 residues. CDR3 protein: CASSPSSVTGDGELFF. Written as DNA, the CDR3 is TGTGCCAGCAGCCCCTCCTCGGTGACGGGAGACGGGGAGCTGTTTTTT.

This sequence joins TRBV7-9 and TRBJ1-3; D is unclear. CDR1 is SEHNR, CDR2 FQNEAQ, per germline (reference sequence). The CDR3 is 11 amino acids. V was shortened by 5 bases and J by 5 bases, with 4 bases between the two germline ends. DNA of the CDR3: TGTGCCAGCAGCATAAGAAACACCATATATTTT. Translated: CASSIRNTIYF.

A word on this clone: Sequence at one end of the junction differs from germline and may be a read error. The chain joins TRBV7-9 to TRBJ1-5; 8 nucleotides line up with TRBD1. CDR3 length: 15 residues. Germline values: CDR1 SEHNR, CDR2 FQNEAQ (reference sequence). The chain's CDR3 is CASSPGQGNNRPQHF. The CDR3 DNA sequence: TGTGCCAGCAGCCCAGGACAGGGCAACAATCGGCCCCAGCATTTT. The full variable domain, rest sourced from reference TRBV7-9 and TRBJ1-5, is DTGVSQNPRHKITKRGQNVTFRCDPISEHNRLYWYRQTLGQGPEFLTYFQNEAQLEKSRLLSDRFSAERPKGSFSTLEIQRTEQGDSAMYLCASSPGQGNNRPQHFGDGTRLSIL.